This T cell receptor beta chain was obtained from a study of post-analysis software for immune sequencing data. On the study more broadly: Clinical courses comprised relapsing-remitting, secondary progressive and progressive-relapsing multiple sclerosis. The study, taken as a whole, reports: When compared against controls, multiple sclerosis patients showed significantly lower normalized Chao1 diversity. TRBV segments more frequent in patients than in controls numbered several and included TRBV5-6, TRBV5-1 and TRBV20-1. Strong same-batch co-clustering of samples appeared with F measure clustering.

Tagging with unique molecular identifiers was a feature of the TCR beta cDNA libraries. TCRdb fed the PCR reads into MiXCR, producing one record per CDR3 protein. The sample lists 400,000 to 500,000 distinct CDR3 sequences, roughly 40% occurring once. This clonotype was found a few times. Its antigen is still unknown. Trimming stripped 0 bases from V and 7 bases from J, with 10 bases between. CDR1 and CDR2 from the germline V gene are SGHTA and FQGTGA. This CDR3 region has 14 residues. The chain uses TRBV7-3 and TRBJ2-1; possibly TRBD2 for D (5 bases). This receptor was identified in a girl aged 2 to 10 with multiple sclerosis. The source material was blood. The CDR3 nucleotides are TGTGCCAGCAGCTTAACGGGAGCAAGGAATGAGCAGTTCTTC. Translating gives CASSLTGARNEQFF.